The sample holds one count of the clone carrying this TCR beta chain. The same CDR3 can be traced to other DNA sequences in this sample. The data were taken from a study of blood T cell repertoires in COVID-19. The authors' processing: Using reference gene primer amplification, nucleated cell counts were estimated. Assay: immunoSEQ multiplex PCR; the TCRdb copy retains only in-frame clones and omits some. V and J calls and clone size are those listed in that table; D and trimming were worked out from the DNA. Altogether approximately 290,000 clones are present, about 90% being singletons, with the ten largest covering over 3.5%. The length of the CDR3 is 14 residues. Trimming cost V 3 bases and J 2 bases, with 8 bases left between them. Germline V gives CDR1 SEHNR, CDR2 FQNEAQ (reference sequence).

The sequenced sample consisted of PBMCs or T cells enriched from blood (not recorded which). The chain has TRBV7-9 and TRBJ1-5; perhaps TRBD1 as D (6 bases). This clonotype was sampled from a woman under 30 with acute COVID-19. The CDR3 region has the DNA TGTGCCAGCAGCTTCCCAGGGGGCAATCAGCCCCAGCATTTT. Translated: CASSFPGGNQPQHF.